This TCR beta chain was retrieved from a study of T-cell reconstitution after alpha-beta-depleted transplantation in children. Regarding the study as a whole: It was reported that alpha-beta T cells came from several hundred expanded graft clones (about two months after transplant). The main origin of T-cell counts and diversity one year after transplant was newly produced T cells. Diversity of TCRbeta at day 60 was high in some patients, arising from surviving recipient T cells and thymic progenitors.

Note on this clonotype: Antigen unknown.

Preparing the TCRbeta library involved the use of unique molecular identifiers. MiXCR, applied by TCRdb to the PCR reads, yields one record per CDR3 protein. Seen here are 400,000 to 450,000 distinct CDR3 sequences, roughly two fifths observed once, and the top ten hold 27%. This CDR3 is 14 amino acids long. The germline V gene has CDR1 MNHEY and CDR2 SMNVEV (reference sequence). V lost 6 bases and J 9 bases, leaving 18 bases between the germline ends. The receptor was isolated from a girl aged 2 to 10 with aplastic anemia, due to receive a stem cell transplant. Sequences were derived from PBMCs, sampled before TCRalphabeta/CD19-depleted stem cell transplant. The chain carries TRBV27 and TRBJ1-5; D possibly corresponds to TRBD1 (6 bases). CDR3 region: CASSYSGGLGPQHF. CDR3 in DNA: TGTGCCAGCAGCTACTCCGGGGGCCTAGGGCCCCAGCATTTT.